This TCR delta chain was recovered during a study of γδ T cells in repeated Plasmodium falciparum infection. Bulk repertoires came from Vgamma9/Vdelta2+ or Vdelta2-negative gammadelta T cells flow-sorted from PBMC. Germline V gene sequence: CDR1 TSWWSYY, CDR2 QGS. There are 24 residues in the CDR3. Trimming pared 3 bases from V and 0 bases from J, leaving 38 bases between. This clone has a count of ten or more. This likely traces to a read error, being one base from a far larger clone. Other DNA variants within this sample encode the same CDR3. TCRdb redid clone calling on the multiplex PCR reads using CATT. The data show around 49,000 delta-chain clones, around 2% seen once.

The sample comprised gamma-delta T cells from blood. The receptor was isolated from a pool of human donors (malaria-infected and uninfected, not separated). This chain uses TRDV1 with TRDJ1; D may be TRDD3 (6 bases). CDR3 residues: CALGELGYSITLGINRLYTDKLIF. CDR3 coding DNA: TGTGCTCTTGGGGAGCTCGGTTATAGTATTACTTTGGGGATCAACCGATTGTACACCGATAAACTCATCTTT.